These T cell receptor beta chains were read from a single sample in a study of cytomegalovirus exposure and HLA in healthy donors. This table comes from immunoSEQ multiplex PCR, and its TCRdb copy is limited to in-frame clones, with some not included. The sample contains some 110,000 clones, 70% to 75% of which appear only once. Sequencing used PBMCs. These receptors originate from a female donor in good health and CMV-seronegative. Each CDR3 is given with its conserved first and last residue. A D gene is named only where the DNA matches it firmly. Rows give clone size only sometimes, using once, few, many, or a class for an expanded clone.

J: TRBJ1-1
V: TRBV9
length: 13
D: .
size: few
DNA: TGTGCCAGCAGCGTAACACATAACACTGAAGCTTTCTTT
CDR3: CASSVTHNTEAFF

J: TRBJ2-1
V: TRBV5-8
length: 15
D: .
size: .
DNA: TGTGCCAGCAGCTTGGAGGGCGGGACGTACAATGAGCAGTTCTTC
CDR3: CASSLEGGTYNEQFF

J: TRBJ1-2
V: TRBV2
length: 10
D: .
size: .
DNA: TGTGCCAGCAGTGAGGGCAGGGAGGCCTTC
CDR3: CASSEGREAF

J: TRBJ2-3
V: TRBV11-2
length: 13
D: .
size: once
DNA: TGTGCCAGCAGCTTCACAGGGTCAGATACGCAGTATTTT
CDR3: CASSFTGSDTQYF

J: TRBJ2-5
V: TRBV30
length: 12
D: .
size: .
DNA: TGTGCCCTGCAACGGGATCGGGAGACCCAGTACTTC
CDR3: CALQRDRETQYF

J: TRBJ1-4
V: TRBV19
length: 15
D: .
size: .
DNA: TGTGCCAGTAGTATGGCCCGGACATATCGTGAAAAACTGTTTTTT
CDR3: CASSMARTYREKLFF

J: TRBJ1-2
V: TRBV7-6
length: 13
D: TRBD1
size: .
DNA: TGTGCCAGCAGCCCGGGACAGGGATATGGCTACACCTTC
CDR3: CASSPGQGYGYTF

J: TRBJ1-5
V: TRBV19
length: 13
D: .
size: .
DNA: TGTGCCAGTAGTATTCAAGCCGGGCAGCCCCAGCATTTT
CDR3: CASSIQAGQPQHF

J: TRBJ2-5
V: TRBV7-2
length: 12
D: .
size: .
DNA: TGTGCCAGCAGCTTAGCCGGGAAGACCCAGTACTTC
CDR3: CASSLAGKTQYF

J: TRBJ2-1
V: TRBV7-2
length: 17
D: TRBD2
size: .
DNA: TGTGCCAGCAGCTTATCTAGCGGCCCGGGCGGATACAATGAGCAGTTCTTC
CDR3: CASSLSSGPGGYNEQFF

J: TRBJ2-7
V: TRBV4-2
length: 15
D: TRBD2
size: few
DNA: TGTGCCAGCAGCCAAGGGACTAGCGAGGCCTACGAGCAGTACTTC
CDR3: CASSQGTSEAYEQYF

J: TRBJ2-1
V: TRBV4-2
length: 16
D: TRBD2
size: .
DNA: TGTGCCAGCAGCCAAAAACTAGCGGGAGCTTACAATGAGCAGTTCTTC
CDR3: CASSQKLAGAYNEQFF

J: TRBJ1-2
V: TRBV28
length: 11
D: .
size: .
DNA: TGTGCCAGCAGGCAGAACTATGGCTACACCTTC
CDR3: CASRQNYGYTF

J: TRBJ2-7
V: TRBV7-9
length: 14
D: .
size: .
DNA: TGTGCCAGCAGCTTCGGACAGTGGACCTACGAGCAGTACTTC
CDR3: CASSFGQWTYEQYF

J: TRBJ1-4
V: TRBV13
length: 14
D: TRBD1
size: few
DNA: TGTGCCAGCAGCCAGACAGGGTTGGGGGAAAAACTGTTTTTT
CDR3: CASSQTGLGEKLFF

J: TRBJ2-1
V: TRBV2
length: 15
D: .
size: .
DNA: TGTGCCAGCAGTTGGCGCCCTGGCGGTAACAATGAGCAGTTCTTC
CDR3: CASSWRPGGNNEQFF

J: TRBJ2-3
V: TRBV13
length: 14
D: TRBD2
size: .
DNA: TGTGCCAGCAGACTAGCGGGAGACGCAGATACGCAGTATTTT
CDR3: CASRLAGDADTQYF

J: TRBJ2-7
V: TRBV27
length: 14
D: .
size: .
DNA: TGTGCCAGCAGCTCTATCGCCGGGAGTTACGAGCAGTACTTC
CDR3: CASSSIAGSYEQYF

J: TRBJ2-3
V: TRBV5-1
length: 17
D: .
size: .
DNA: TGCGCCAGCAGACCCGACTACCGAGGACCTGGCACAGATACGCAGTATTTT
CDR3: CASRPDYRGPGTDTQYF

J: TRBJ2-4
V: TRBV28
length: 17
D: .
size: .
DNA: TGTGCCAGCAGTTCCCGCCGACTACTGTTAGCCAAAAACATTCAGTACTTC
CDR3: CASSSRRLLLAKNIQYF

J: TRBJ2-5
V: TRBV28
length: 16
D: .
size: .
DNA: TGTGCCAGCAGAAATCAGTTCGGGCAGGGTTCTGAGACCCAGTACTTC
CDR3: CASRNQFGQGSETQYF

J: TRBJ2-4
V: TRBV7-2
length: 12
D: .
size: few
DNA: TGTGCCAGCAGCTCAAACCGGGGCATTCAGTACTTC
CDR3: CASSSNRGIQYF

J: TRBJ2-7
V: TRBV6-5
length: 15
D: TRBD2
size: .
DNA: TGTGCCAGCAGTCGCCCAGGGCGGGAGGGCTACGAGCAGTACTTC
CDR3: CASSRPGREGYEQYF

J: TRBJ1-2
V: TRBV10-3
length: 13
D: TRBD1
size: .
DNA: TGTGCCATCAGTTTAGGGGGCAGGTATGGCTACACCTTC
CDR3: CAISLGGRYGYTF

J: TRBJ2-1
V: TRBV30
length: 14
D: .
size: .
DNA: TGTGCCTGGAGTGTCTCTTTAGATTTATATGAGCAGTTCTTC
CDR3: CAWSVSLDLYEQFF

J: TRBJ2-7
V: TRBV7-2
length: 15
D: TRBD1
size: .
DNA: TGTGCCAGCAGCCGCGGGACAGGGCTAACCTACGAGCAGTACTTC
CDR3: CASSRGTGLTYEQYF

J: TRBJ1-4
V: TRBV27
length: 14
D: .
size: .
DNA: TGTGCCAGCAGTAGAGGCACAACTAATGAAAAACTGTTTTTT
CDR3: CASSRGTTNEKLFF

J: TRBJ2-3
V: TRBV6-5
length: 14
D: TRBD2
size: .
DNA: TGTGCCAGCAGTTACGGACTAGCGGAAGATACGCAGTATTTT
CDR3: CASSYGLAEDTQYF

J: TRBJ1-2
V: TRBV7-8
length: 14
D: TRBD1
size: .
DNA: TGTGCCAGCAGCTTAACAGGGGGGAACTATGGCTACACCTTC
CDR3: CASSLTGGNYGYTF

J: TRBJ2-5
V: TRBV5-5
length: 14
D: TRBD1
size: .
DNA: TGTGCCAGCAGCCGAGGGACAGGGAAGGAGACCCAGTACTTC
CDR3: CASSRGTGKETQYF

J: TRBJ2-7
V: TRBV2
length: 16
D: TRBD2
size: .
DNA: TGTGCCTCTGGGCTGGGACTAGCGGGAAGATTGTACGAGCAGTACTTC
CDR3: CASGLGLAGRLYEQYF

J: TRBJ1-3
V: TRBV30
length: 14
D: .
size: .
DNA: TGTGCCTGGAGTGGACAGATCTCGGTTATCACCATATATTTT
CDR3: CAWSGQISVITIYF

J: TRBJ2-7
V: TRBV27
length: 14
D: .
size: few
DNA: TGTGCCAGCAGTCCCACAGGTCCCTCCTACGAGCAGTACTTC
CDR3: CASSPTGPSYEQYF

J: TRBJ2-7
V: TRBV11-2
length: 15
D: TRBD2
size: few
DNA: TGTGCCAGCAGCCGTACGACTAGCCTGGGTTCCGAGCAGTACTTC
CDR3: CASSRTTSLGSEQYF

J: TRBJ1-1
V: TRBV28
length: 14
D: TRBD1
size: .
DNA: TGTGCCAGCAGGCTCACAGGGGGAGACACTGAAGCTTTCTTT
CDR3: CASRLTGGDTEAFF

J: TRBJ2-2
V: TRBV14
length: 14
D: .
size: .
DNA: TGTGCCAGCAGCCAAGCGGGGTGGGCCGGGGAGCTGTTTTTT
CDR3: CASSQAGWAGELFF

J: TRBJ2-5
V: TRBV27
length: 17
D: TRBD2
size: few
DNA: TGTGCCAGCAGTTTATCCTCACTAGCGGGGAGCCGGGAGACCCAGTACTTC
CDR3: CASSLSSLAGSRETQYF

J: TRBJ2-7
V: TRBV5-6
length: 12
D: TRBD1
size: .
DNA: TGTGCCAGCAGCCGTCGACAGGGAGAGCAGTACTTC
CDR3: CASSRRQGEQYF

J: TRBJ2-7
V: TRBV10-3
length: 15
D: TRBD2
size: .
DNA: TGTGCCATCAGTGAGTCGGCTAGCGGGAAATACGAGCAGTACTTC
CDR3: CAISESASGKYEQYF

J: TRBJ2-5
V: TRBV9
length: 19
D: TRBD2
size: .
DNA: TGTGCCAGCAGCGTAGGGCGACTAGCGGGAGGCCGGTACCAAGAGACCCAGTACTTC
CDR3: CASSVGRLAGGRYQETQYF

J: TRBJ1-5
V: TRBV6-6
length: 14
D: TRBD1
size: few
DNA: TGTGCCAGCAGGACAGGGTCAGCGGATCAGCCCCAGCATTTT
CDR3: CASRTGSADQPQHF

J: TRBJ2-6
V: TRBV10-3
length: 15
D: .
size: .
DNA: TGTGCCATCAGGACAACAGGGTTCGGGGCCAACGTCCTGACTTTC
CDR3: CAIRTTGFGANVLTF

J: TRBJ2-3
V: TRBV7-2
length: 16
D: TRBD2
size: .
DNA: TGTGCCAGCAGCTCCTCTAGCGGGAGCGGGACAGATACGCAGTATTTT
CDR3: CASSSSSGSGTDTQYF

J: TRBJ2-7
V: TRBV16
length: 13
D: .
size: .
DNA: TGTGCCAGCGCGGGTTGGAGGTCCTACGAGCAGTACTTC
CDR3: CASAGWRSYEQYF